This TCR beta chain appears in the sequencing data of a study of blood T cell repertoires in COVID-19. Looking at the study overall: PBMCs, B-cell-depleted T cells, or T cells provided the cDNA or gDNA that made up the material.

The germline V and J ends were trimmed by 5 bases and 8 bases, with 7 bases remaining between them. The CDR3 is 11 residues long. Germline loops: CDR1 DFQATT, CDR2 SNEGSKA (reference sequence). TCRdb keeps only in-frame clones here, not all; method: immunoSEQ multiplex PCR. The sample includes over 400,000 clones, around 85% seen only once; the top ten take 3.2%. The TCR was taken from a human donor in a cohort sampled during active COVID-19. The V gene is TRBV20-1, the J gene TRBJ1-6; no clear D gene. Specimen: peripheral blood. The CDR3 DNA is TGCAGTGCTTCTCGGGATTCACCCCTCCACTTT. Translated: CSASRDSPLHF.